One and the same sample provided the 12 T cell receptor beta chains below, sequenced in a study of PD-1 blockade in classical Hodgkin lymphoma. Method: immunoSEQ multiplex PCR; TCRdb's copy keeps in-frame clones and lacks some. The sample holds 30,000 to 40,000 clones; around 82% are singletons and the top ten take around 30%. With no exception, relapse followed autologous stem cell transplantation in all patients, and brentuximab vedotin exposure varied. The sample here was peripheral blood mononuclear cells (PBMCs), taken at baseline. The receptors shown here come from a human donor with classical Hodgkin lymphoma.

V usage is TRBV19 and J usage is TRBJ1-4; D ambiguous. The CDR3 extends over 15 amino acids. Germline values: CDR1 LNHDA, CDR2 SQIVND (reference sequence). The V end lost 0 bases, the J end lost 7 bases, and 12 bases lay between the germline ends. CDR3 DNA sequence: TGTGCCAGTAGTATAGAGGCAGCGGGAAGTGAAAAACTGTTTTTT. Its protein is CASSIEAAGSEKLFF.

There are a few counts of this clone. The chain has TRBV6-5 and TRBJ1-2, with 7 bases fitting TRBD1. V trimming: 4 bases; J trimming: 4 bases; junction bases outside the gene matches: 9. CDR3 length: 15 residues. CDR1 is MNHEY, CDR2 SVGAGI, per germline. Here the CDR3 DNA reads TGTGCCAGCAGTTCAACCGGGACAGCGGTCTATGGCTACACCTTC. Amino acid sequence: CASSSTGTAVYGYTF.

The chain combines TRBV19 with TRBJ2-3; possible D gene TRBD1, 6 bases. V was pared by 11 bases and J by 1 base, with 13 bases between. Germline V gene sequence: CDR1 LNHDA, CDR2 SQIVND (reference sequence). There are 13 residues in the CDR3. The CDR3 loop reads CAARGDGTDTQYF. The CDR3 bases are TGTGCCGCCAGGGGAGACGGCACAGATACGCAGTATTTT.

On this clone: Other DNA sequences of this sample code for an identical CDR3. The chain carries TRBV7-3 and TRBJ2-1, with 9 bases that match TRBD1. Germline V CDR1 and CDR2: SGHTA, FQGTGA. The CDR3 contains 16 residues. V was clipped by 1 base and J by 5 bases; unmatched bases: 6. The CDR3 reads CASSLRAGDRDNEQFF. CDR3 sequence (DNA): TGTGCCAGCAGCTTAAGGGCAGGGGACAGGGACAATGAGCAGTTCTTC.

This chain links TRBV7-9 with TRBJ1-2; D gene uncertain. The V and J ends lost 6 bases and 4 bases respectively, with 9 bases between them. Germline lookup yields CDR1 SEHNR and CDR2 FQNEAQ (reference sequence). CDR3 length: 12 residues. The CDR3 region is CASSTRGYGYTF. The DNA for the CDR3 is TGTGCCAGCAGTACCCGGGGCTATGGCTACACCTTC.

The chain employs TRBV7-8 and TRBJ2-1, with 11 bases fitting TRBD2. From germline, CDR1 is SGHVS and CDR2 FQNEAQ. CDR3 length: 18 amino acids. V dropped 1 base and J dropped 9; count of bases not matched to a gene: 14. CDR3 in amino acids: CASSLVGISGGAGSEQFF. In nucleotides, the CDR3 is TGTGCCAGCAGCTTAGTTGGTATTAGCGGGGGGGCCGGTAGTGAGCAGTTCTTC.

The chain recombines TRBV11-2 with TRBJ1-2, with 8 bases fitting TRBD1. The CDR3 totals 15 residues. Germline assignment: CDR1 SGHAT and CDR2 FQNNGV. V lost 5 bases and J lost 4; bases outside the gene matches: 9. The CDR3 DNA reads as TGTGCCAGCAGCACAGACCCACAGGGGGGCTATGGCTACACCTTC. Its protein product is CASSTDPQGGYGYTF.

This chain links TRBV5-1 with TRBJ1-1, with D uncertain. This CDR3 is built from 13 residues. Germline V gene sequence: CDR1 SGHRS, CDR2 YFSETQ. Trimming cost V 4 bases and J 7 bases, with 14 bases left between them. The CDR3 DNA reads TGCGCCAGCAGCGATAGCCGGGCCCTTGAAGCTTTCTTT. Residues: CASSDSRALEAFF.

The CDR3 DNA reads as TGTGCTAGTGCCGAAGGACAGTATAGCAATCAGCCCCAGCATTTT. It codes for CASAEGQYSNQPQHF. The V gene is TRBV12-5, the J gene TRBJ1-5; D may be TRBD1 (6 bases). Germline V gene lookup returns CDR1 LGHNT and CDR2 FRNRAP. The CDR3 runs 15 residues. Trimming pared 7 bases from V and 0 bases from J, leaving 13 bases between.

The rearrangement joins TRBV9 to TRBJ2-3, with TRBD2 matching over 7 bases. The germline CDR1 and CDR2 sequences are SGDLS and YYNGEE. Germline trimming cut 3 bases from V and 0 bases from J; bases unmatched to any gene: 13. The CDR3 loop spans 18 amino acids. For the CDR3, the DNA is TGTGCCAGCAGCGCGCCGACTAGCCGGGGAGGGAGCACAGATACGCAGTATTTT. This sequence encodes CASSAPTSRGGSTDTQYF.

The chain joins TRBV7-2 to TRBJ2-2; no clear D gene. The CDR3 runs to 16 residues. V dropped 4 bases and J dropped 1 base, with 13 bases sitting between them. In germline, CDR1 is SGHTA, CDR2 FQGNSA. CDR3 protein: CASSSHTGLNTGELFF. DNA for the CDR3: TGTGCCAGCAGCTCTCACACGGGCCTGAACACCGGGGAGCTGTTTTTT. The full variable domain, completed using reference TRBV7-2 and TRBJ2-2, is GAGVSQSPSNKVTEKGKDVELRCDPISGHTALYWYRQSLGQGLEFLIYFQGNSAPDKSGLPSDRFSAERTGGSVSTLTIQRTQQEDSAVYLCASSSHTGLNTGELFFGEGSRLTVL.

The CDR3 loop reads CASRNQGAYSTDTQYF. DNA of the CDR3: TGTGCCAGCAGGAATCAGGGGGCATATAGCACAGATACGCAGTATTTT. The chain has TRBV28 and TRBJ2-3, with 8 nucleotides matching TRBD1. This CDR3 region has 16 residues. V shed 6 bases, J shed 0 bases, and the junction held 8 bases outside the gene matches. Germline lookup yields CDR1 MDHEN and CDR2 SYDVKM.